Detailed here is one T cell receptor beta chain. The source of the sample is a study of blood T cell repertoires in COVID-19. Across the whole study: The analysed material was cDNA or gDNA that came from T cells, B-cell-depleted T cells, or PBMCs.

Trimming pared 3 bases from V and 3 bases from J, leaving 3 bases between. The CDR3 is 12 amino acids. CDR1 is LNHDA and CDR2 is SQIVND in the germline V gene (reference sequence). Assay: immunoSEQ multiplex PCR; the TCRdb copy retains only in-frame clones and omits some. This sample carries 95,000 to 110,000 clones, 65% to 90% of them seen once, and the ten largest clones take 4.5% to 5.5%. This TCR was recovered from a man in his 60s with acute or convalescent COVID-19. The source material was peripheral blood. The V and J genes are TRBV19 and TRBJ2-1, with D hard to call. Written as DNA, the CDR3 is TGTGCCAGTAGTATTTACTACAATGAGCAGTTCTTC. Protein: CASSIYYNEQFF.